This TCR beta chain was obtained from a study of blood T cell repertoires in COVID-19. The CDR3 extends over 10 amino acids. Germline V gene sequence: CDR1 ENHRY, CDR2 SYGVKD. The V segment lost 10 bases and the J segment 7 bases; nucleotides outside the gene matches: 1. Data came from immunoSEQ multiplex PCR; TCRdb stores just in-frame clones and leaves some out. Altogether roughly 330,000 clones are present, roughly 85% being singletons, with the ten largest covering under 6.5%. This clonotype was obtained from a woman aged 30 to 39 who had recovered from COVID-19. V gene TRBV10-3 combines with J gene TRBJ2-1, with 7 bases matching TRBD1. The sample comprised PBMCs or T cells enriched from blood (not recorded which). The CDR3 DNA reads TGTGCCACAGGGGGTAATGAGCAGTTCTTC. It specifies CATGGNEQFF.